This entry concerns a single T cell receptor (beta chain). This clone was seen only once. Its specific antigen is unknown. No much larger clonotype is one base removed from it; base qualities were not supplied. TCRbeta CDR3 regions were amplified from genomic DNA using the immunoSEQ Assay, a bias-controlled multiplex PCR. Regarding the original processing steps: Nucleated cell counts per sample were estimated from amplification of reference gene primers within the assay. To quantify the absolute abundance of each unique TCRbeta CDR3 rearrangement, sequence reads were collapsed and filtered. For each sample, productive Simpson clonality was calculated by taking the square root of Simpson's diversity index across productive rearrangements. In its TCRdb copy, this immuneACCESS table keeps in-frame sequences only and misses some clones. Where compared with another copy, unresolved V genes explain less than half of these, and the others have no known cause. V and J calls and clone size follow that table, whereas D and trimming were derived from the DNA. The sample has 190,000 or so clones on record, around 84% of them singletons. Clones ranked in the top ten supply less than 3% of the sample.

This entry belongs to a study of blood T cell repertoires in COVID-19 (dated by TCRdb to 2018 to 2021). In terms of the full investigation: Samples from collaborators originated in the United States, Italy and Spain and spanned both the acute and convalescent phases of COVID-19. The samples were drawn from the first 160 participants of the ongoing ImmuneRACE study and from 1,254 subjects provided by 6 global collaborators. The dataset comprised deeply sampled blood TCRbeta repertoires from subjects exposed to, actively infected with, or recovered from COVID-19. The repertoires were released in a freely available public database meant as a resource for research on the immune response to SARS-CoV-2. The sample metadata nearly always contained a de-identified subject ID, COVID-19 status, age in years and sex. Where available, HLA class I and class II types were taken from metadata supplied by the sample provider and were not determined by assay-based typing. The material from the prospective study consisted of cDNA or gDNA derived from T cells, B-cell-depleted T cells, or PBMCs.

The collaborating institutions used their own protocols to collect whole blood in K2EDTA tubes. Collaborator samples were shipped for TCRbeta analysis as frozen whole blood, isolated PBMCs, or DNA extracted from either sample type. From a lookup of the germline V gene, CDR1 and CDR2 are MGHRA and YSYEKL. Compared with germline, V lacks 2 bases and J lacks 8 bases; bases without a gene match: 13. The CDR3 covers 17 residues, taking in both the cysteine and the phenylalanine. The retained sequence is limited to the CDR3, 51 bases, with the frame set at the first base. Results the study describes overall, beyond this receptor: The quantity of clinical and demographic metadata differed by source and by participant and was supplied without curation.

The rearrangement combines TRBV4-1 with TRBJ1-5, with 9 central nucleotides matching TRBD1. This receptor was obtained from a man aged 40-49 years with active or convalescent COVID-19. Sequenced material: peripheral blood. The CDR3 loop reads CASSQRREGQGRKPQHF. The sequenced DNA is TGCGCCAGCAGCCAACGGCGAGAGGGACAGGGAAGAAAGCCCCAGCATTTT.